This T cell receptor (beta chain) came from a study of cytomegalovirus exposure and HLA in healthy donors. Everyone who donated was a healthy bone marrow donor. Remarks on this clone: No antigen is known for it.

Both 60 Vbeta primers and 13 Jbeta primers went into the PCR. TCRdb's table, derived via immunoSEQ multiplex PCR, lists solely in-frame clones and lacks some. The table records 60,000 to 85,000 clones, 60% to 85% of them present only once. General study points: The authors assumed roughly uniform sequencing depth across donors for presence/absence analyses. In a later analysis, TCR beta V- and J-gene trimming was associated with a missense DCLRE1C variant. Analysis performed later found more than 15,000 TCR beta sequences associated with HLA alleles at 0.05 false discovery rate.

The CDR3 sequence is 15 residues long. In germline, CDR1 is SGHRS, CDR2 YFSETQ. The J segment lost 3 bases and the V segment lost 4 bases, leaving 7 bases of the junction unmatched. The chain is built from TRBV5-1 and TRBJ2-3, with 8 bases identical to TRBD1. The source of this sequence is a middle-aged man in good health and CMV-seronegative. The sequenced sample consisted of PBMCs. As DNA, the CDR3 is TGCGCCAGCAGCCTACCGACAGGGGAGACAGATACGCAGTATTTT. This translates into CASSLPTGETDTQYF.